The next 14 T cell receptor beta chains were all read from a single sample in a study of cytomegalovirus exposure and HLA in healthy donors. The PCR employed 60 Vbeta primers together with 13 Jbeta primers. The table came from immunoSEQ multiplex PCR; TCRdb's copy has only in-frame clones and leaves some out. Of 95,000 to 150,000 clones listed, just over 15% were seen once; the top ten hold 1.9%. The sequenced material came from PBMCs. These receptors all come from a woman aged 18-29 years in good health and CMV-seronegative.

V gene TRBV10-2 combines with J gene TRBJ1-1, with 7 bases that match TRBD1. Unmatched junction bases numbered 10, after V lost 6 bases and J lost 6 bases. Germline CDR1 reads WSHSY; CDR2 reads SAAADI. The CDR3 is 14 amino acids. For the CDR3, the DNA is TGCGCCAGCAGAGCCAGGGGGATCGGATCTGAAGCTTTCTTT. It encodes CASRARGIGSEAFF.

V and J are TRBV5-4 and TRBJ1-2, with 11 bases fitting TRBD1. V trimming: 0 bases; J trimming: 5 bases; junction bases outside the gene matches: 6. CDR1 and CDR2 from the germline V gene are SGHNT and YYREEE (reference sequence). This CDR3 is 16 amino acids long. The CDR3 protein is CASSLAGTGGLYGYTF. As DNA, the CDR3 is TGTGCCAGCAGCTTGGCCGGGACAGGGGGGCTGTATGGCTACACCTTC. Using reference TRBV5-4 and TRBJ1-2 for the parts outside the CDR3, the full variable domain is ETGVTQSPTHLIKTRGQQVTLRCSSQSGHNTVSWYQQALGQGPQFIFQYYREEENGRGNFPPRFSGLQFPNYSSELNVNALELDDSALYLCASSLAGTGGLYGYTFGSGTRLTVV.

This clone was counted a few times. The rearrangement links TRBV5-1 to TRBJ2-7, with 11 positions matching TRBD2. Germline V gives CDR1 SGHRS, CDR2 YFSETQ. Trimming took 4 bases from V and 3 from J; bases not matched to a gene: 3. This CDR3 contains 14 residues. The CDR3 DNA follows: TGCGCCAGCAGCAGACTAGCGGGAAGCTACGAGCAGTACTTC. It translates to CASSRLAGSYEQYF.

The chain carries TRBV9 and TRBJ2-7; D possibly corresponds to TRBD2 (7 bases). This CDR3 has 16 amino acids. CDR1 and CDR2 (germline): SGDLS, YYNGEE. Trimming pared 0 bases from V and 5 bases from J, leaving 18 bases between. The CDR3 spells CASSVGGGGSIDEQYF. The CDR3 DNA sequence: TGTGCCAGCAGCGTAGGGGGGGGCGGGAGTATCGACGAGCAGTACTTC.

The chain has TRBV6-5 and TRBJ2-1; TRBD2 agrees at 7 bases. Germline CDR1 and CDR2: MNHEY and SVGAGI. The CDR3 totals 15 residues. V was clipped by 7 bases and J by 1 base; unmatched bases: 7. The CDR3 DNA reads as TGTGCCAGCAACCCTGACGGGGGGTCCTACAATGAGCAGTTCTTC. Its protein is CASNPDGGSYNEQFF.

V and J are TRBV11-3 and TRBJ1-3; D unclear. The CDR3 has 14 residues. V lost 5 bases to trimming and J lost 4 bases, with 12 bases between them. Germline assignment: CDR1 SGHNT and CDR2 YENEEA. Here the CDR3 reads CASSLGFAGNTIYF. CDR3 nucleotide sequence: TGTGCCAGCAGCCTGGGCTTTGCCGGAAACACCATATATTTT.

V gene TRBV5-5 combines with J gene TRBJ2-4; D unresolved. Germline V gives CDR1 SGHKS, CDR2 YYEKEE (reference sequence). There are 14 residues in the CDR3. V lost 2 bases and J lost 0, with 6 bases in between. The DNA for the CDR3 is TGTGCCAGCAGCTTAAGACTAGCCAAAAACATTCAGTACTTC. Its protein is CASSLRLAKNIQYF.

In DNA, the CDR3 is TGTGCCAGCAGCGCAAGACAGGGCAGCGGTGAAGCTTTCTTT. Translating it yields CASSARQGSGEAFF. The chain recombines TRBV9 with TRBJ1-1, with 7 bases matching TRBD1. V was clipped by 3 bases and J by 7 bases; unmatched bases: 9. The CDR3 spans 14 residues. The germline V gene encodes CDR1 SGDLS and CDR2 YYNGEE.

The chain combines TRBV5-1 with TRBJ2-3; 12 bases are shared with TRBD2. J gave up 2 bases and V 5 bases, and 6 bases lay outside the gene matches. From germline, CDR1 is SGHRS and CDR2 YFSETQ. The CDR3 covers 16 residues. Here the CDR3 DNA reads TGCGCCAGCAGACTAGCGGGAGGTGTGAACACAGATACGCAGTATTTT. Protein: CASRLAGGVNTDTQYF.

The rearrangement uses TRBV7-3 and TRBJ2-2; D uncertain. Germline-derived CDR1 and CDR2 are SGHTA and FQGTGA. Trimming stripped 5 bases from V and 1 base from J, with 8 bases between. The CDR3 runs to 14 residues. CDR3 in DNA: TGTGCCAGCAGCCTGGCCTTGAACACCGGGGAGCTGTTTTTT. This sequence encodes CASSLALNTGELFF.

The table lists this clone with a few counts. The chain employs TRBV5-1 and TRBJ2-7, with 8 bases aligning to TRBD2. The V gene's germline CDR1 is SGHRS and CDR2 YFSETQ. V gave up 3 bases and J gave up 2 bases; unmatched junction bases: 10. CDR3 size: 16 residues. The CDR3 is CASSSLGIAGPYEQYF. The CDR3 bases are TGCGCCAGCAGCTCGCTAGGGATAGCGGGACCCTACGAGCAGTACTTC. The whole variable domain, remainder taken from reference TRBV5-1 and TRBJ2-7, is KAGVTQTPRYLIKTRGQQVTLSCSPISGHRSVSWYQQTPGQGLQFLFEYFSETQRNKGNFPGRFSGRQFSNSRSEMNVSTLELGDSALYLCASSSLGIAGPYEQYFGPGTRLTVT.

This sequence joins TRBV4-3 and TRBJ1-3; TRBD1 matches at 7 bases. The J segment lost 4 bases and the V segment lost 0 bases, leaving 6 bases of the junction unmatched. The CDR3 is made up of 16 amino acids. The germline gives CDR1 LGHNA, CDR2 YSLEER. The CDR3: CASSQDWGTEGNTIYF. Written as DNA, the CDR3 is TGCGCCAGCAGCCAAGATTGGGGGACAGAAGGAAACACCATATATTTT.

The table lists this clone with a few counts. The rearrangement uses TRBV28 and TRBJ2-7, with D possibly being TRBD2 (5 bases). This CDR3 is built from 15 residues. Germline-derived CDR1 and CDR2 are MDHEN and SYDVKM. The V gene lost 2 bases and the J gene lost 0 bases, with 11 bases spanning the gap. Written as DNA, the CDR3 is TGTGCCAGCAGTTTAAATAGCGTGGGCTCCTACGAGCAGTACTTC. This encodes CASSLNSVGSYEQYF. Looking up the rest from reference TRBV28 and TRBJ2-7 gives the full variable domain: DVKVTQSSRYLVKRTGEKVFLECVQDMDHENMFWYRQDPGLGLRLIYFSYDVKMKEKGDIPEGYSVSREKKERFSLILESASTNQTSMYLCASSLNSVGSYEQYFGPGTRLTVT.

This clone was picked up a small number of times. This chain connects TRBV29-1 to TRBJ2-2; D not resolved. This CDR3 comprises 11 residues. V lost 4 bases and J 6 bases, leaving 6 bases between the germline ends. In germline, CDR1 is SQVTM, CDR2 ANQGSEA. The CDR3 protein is CSVGQAGELFF. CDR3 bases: TGCAGCGTTGGCCAGGCCGGGGAGCTGTTTTTT.